Listed here are 16 T cell receptor beta chains from one sample, sequenced in a study of blood T cell repertoires in COVID-19. Clones were sequenced by immunoSEQ multiplex PCR, and TCRdb holds only the in-frame ones, with some missing. The repertoire holds about 200,000 clones, with about 85% as singletons. The sequenced sample was peripheral blood. The receptors stem from a woman aged 80 or older with acute or convalescent COVID-19.

The count of this clone is one. The chain has TRBV9 and TRBJ2-7, with 8 bases aligning to TRBD2. This CDR3 is 16 amino acids long. Germline V CDR1 and CDR2: SGDLS, YYNGEE. The ends lost 0 bases at V and 5 bases at J; junction bases unmatched: 10. As DNA, the CDR3 is TGTGCCAGCAGCGTAGGAGCGGGGGCCTATGTAAACGAGCAGTACTTC. Encoded protein: CASSVGAGAYVNEQYF.

The count of this clone is one. The chain is built from TRBV6-2 or TRBV6-3 and TRBJ2-1; D is perhaps TRBD2 (5 bases). CDR1 and CDR2 from the germline V gene are MNHEY and SVGEGT. This CDR3 contains 20 residues. V was cut by 0 bases and J by 2 bases, with 23 bases left in between. The CDR3 sequence: CASSYSAARVVRATYNEQFF. CDR3 in DNA: TGTGCCAGCAGTTACTCTGCAGCTCGAGTAGTGAGGGCCACCTACAATGAGCAGTTCTTC.

The chain employs TRBV12-3 or TRBV12-4 and TRBJ2-7, with D unresolved. V lost 2 bases to trimming and J lost 5 bases, with 10 bases between them. The CDR3 runs to 13 residues. CDR3 amino acids: CASSLSLLDEQYF. CDR3 bases: TGTGCCAGCAGTTTAAGTCTTCTAGACGAGCAGTACTTC.

This chain joins TRBV5-4 and TRBJ2-3; 12 bases map to TRBD2. The CDR3 contains 16 residues. V trimming: 5 bases; J trimming: 6 bases; junction bases outside the gene matches: 10. Per germline, CDR1 SGHNT and CDR2 YYREEE (reference sequence). The CDR3 sequence: CASRTRLAGESDTQYF. The CDR3 DNA sequence: TGTGCCAGCAGGACGAGACTAGCGGGAGAATCGGATACGCAGTATTTT.

The gene calls are TRBV5-1 and TRBJ1-6; 8 bases are a match to TRBD1. Germline CDR1 reads SGHRS; CDR2 reads YFSETQ. Unmatched junction bases numbered 11, after V lost 0 bases and J lost 9 bases. CDR3 size: 17 residues. In DNA, the CDR3 is TGCGCCAGCAGCTTGGGAGGACAGGGAAGATTAGGTTCACCCCTCCACTTT. Translation gives CASSLGGQGRLGSPLHF.

V gene TRBV24-1 combines with J gene TRBJ2-3, with a weak D call TRBD1 (6 bases). The germline gives CDR1 KGHDR, CDR2 SFDVKD. CDR3 length: 13 amino acids. With 8 bases removed from V and 1 base from J, the gap between germline ends came to 9 bases. The CDR3 is CATTRQGTDTQYF. DNA of the CDR3: TGTGCCACCACCCGACAGGGCACAGATACGCAGTATTTT.

The chain couples TRBV3-1 (or the pseudogene TRBV3-2) to TRBJ1-4, with D maybe TRBD1 (5 bases). Per germline, CDR1 LGHDT and CDR2 YNNKEL (reference sequence). Trimming pared 3 bases from V and 8 bases from J, leaving 31 bases between. The CDR3 spans 20 residues. This CDR3 is CASSHPLSLTVEMAEEKLFF. CDR3 in DNA: TGTGCCAGCAGCCATCCCCTCTCCCTGACAGTAGAAATGGCTGAGGAAAAACTGTTTTTT.

This chain joins TRBV3-1 (or the pseudogene TRBV3-2) and TRBJ2-3; 8 bases are a match to TRBD2. CDR1 is LGHDT, CDR2 YNNKEL, per germline (reference sequence). V shed 0 bases, J shed 2 bases, and the junction held 4 bases outside the gene matches. The CDR3 runs to 16 residues. The CDR3 here is CASSQDLAGTTDTQYF. CDR3 nucleotide sequence: TGTGCCAGCAGCCAAGACTTAGCGGGAACCACAGATACGCAGTATTTT.

The chain's CDR3 is CASSHPFLEVQYF. The CDR3 DNA reads as TGCGCCAGCAGCCATCCCTTTCTGGAGGTGCAGTACTTC. This rearrangement joins TRBV4-1 to TRBJ2-7; weak D call: TRBD2 (5 bases). The CDR3 extends over 13 amino acids. The V gene's germline CDR1 is MGHRA and CDR2 YSYEKL. Trimming shortened V by 3 bases and J by 9 bases, and 15 bases separated the two germline ends.

V usage is TRBV7-2 and J usage is TRBJ2-1; TRBD1 matches at 12 bases. The CDR3 consists of 16 residues. Germline assignment: CDR1 SGHTA and CDR2 FQGNSA. V trimming: 1 base; J trimming: 9 bases; junction bases outside the gene matches: 7. The CDR3 spells CASSLVGQGAEGEQFF. In DNA form, the CDR3 reads TGTGCCAGCAGCTTAGTGGGACAGGGGGCAGAGGGTGAGCAGTTCTTC.

A note on this clone: Germline is not matched at one junction end, which may reflect a read error. The chain is built from TRBV5-1 and TRBJ2-7; TRBD1 aligns across 8 bases. CDR1 is SGHRS and CDR2 is YFSETQ in the germline V gene. This CDR3 spans 20 amino acids. The CDR3 sequence: CASRFQPAPIGRQGRDEQYF. Written as DNA, the CDR3 is TGCGCCAGCCGCTTTCAACCAGCCCCTATAGGCCGACAGGGGAGAGACGAGCAGTACTTC.

The chain is built from TRBV7-2 and TRBJ2-3, with unresolved D. Trimming stripped 1 base from V and 7 bases from J, with 15 bases between. In germline, CDR1 is SGHTA, CDR2 FQGNSA. The CDR3 totals 15 residues. Written as DNA, the CDR3 is TGTGCCAGCAGCTTAGTTGGCCAGGTTACGTATACGCAGTATTTT. It specifies CASSLVGQVTYTQYF.

This chain links TRBV7-8 with TRBJ1-4; 8 nucleotides match TRBD1. The CDR3 is made up of 15 amino acids. Trimming cost V 1 base and J 11 bases; bases outside gene matches: 9. CDR1 SGHVS and CDR2 FQNEAQ come from the germline V gene. CDR3 region: CASSLGGGQGGKLFF. CDR3 coding DNA: TGTGCCAGCAGCTTAGGAGGTGGACAGGGTGGGAAACTGTTTTTT.

The rearrangement uses TRBV3-1 (or the pseudogene TRBV3-2) and TRBJ2-3, with a weak D call TRBD1 (5 bases). CDR1 LGHDT and CDR2 YNNKEL come from the germline V gene (reference sequence). Trimming shortened V by 2 bases and J by 2 bases, and 17 bases separated the two germline ends. The CDR3 covers 17 residues. CDR3 nucleotides: TGTGCCAGCAGCCAACCTAAGGGGCGGTCGATCACAGATACGCAGTATTTT. It yields the protein CASSQPKGRSITDTQYF.

The rearrangement uses TRBV2 and TRBJ2-7; 12 nucleotides agree with TRBD2. The length of the CDR3 is 15 residues. The V gene end was trimmed by 4 bases and the J gene end by 2 bases; junction bases not matched to a gene: 3. The germline CDR1 and CDR2 sequences are SNHLY and FYNNEI. CDR3 DNA: TGTGCCAGCAGTGCTACTAGCGGGGGGCCCTACGAGCAGTACTTC. This encodes CASSATSGGPYEQYF. The variable domain in full, with the rest retrieved from reference TRBV2 and TRBJ2-7, is EPEVTQTPSHQVTQMGQEVILRCVPISNHLYFYWYRQILGQKVEFLVSFYNNEISEKSEIFDDQFSVERPDGSNFTLKIRSTKLEDSAMYFCASSATSGGPYEQYFGPGTRLTVT.

As to this clone: One end of the junction is discordant with germline, which a read error may explain. The chain joins TRBV5-1 to TRBJ1-2; TRBD1 is a possible D gene (5 bases). CDR1 and CDR2 (germline): SGHRS, YFSETQ. CDR3 length: 12 residues. CDR3 coding DNA: TGCGCCAGCAGCCAGGAGGGACCGGTGGCTTCCTTC. Its protein is CASSQEGPVASF.